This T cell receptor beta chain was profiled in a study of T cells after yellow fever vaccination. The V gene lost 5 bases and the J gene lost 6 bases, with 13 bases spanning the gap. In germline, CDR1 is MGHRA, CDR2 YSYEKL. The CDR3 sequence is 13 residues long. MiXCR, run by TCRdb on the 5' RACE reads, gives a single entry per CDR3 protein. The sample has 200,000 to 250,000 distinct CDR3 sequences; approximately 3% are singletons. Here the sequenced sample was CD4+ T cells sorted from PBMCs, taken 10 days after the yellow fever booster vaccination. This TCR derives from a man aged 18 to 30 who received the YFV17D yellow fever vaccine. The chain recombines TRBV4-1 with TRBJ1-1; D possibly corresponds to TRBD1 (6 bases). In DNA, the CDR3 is TGCGCCAGCAGCTTCATGGGGGGCGCTGAAGCTTTCTTT. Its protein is CASSFMGGAEAFF.